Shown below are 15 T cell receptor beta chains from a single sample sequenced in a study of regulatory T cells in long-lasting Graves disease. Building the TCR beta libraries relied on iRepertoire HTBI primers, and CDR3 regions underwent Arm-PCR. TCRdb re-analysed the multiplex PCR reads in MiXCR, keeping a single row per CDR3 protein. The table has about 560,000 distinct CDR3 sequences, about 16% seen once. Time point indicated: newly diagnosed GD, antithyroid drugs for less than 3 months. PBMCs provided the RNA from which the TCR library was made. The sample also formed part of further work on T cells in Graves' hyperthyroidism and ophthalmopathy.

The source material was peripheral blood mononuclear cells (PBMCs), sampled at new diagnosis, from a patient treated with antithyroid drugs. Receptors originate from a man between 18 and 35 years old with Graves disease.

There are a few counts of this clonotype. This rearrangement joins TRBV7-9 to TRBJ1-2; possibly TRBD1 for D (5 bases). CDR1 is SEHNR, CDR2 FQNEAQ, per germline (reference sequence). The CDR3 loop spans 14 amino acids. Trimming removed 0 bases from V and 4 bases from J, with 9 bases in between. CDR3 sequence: CASSLAGTPYGYTF. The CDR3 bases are TGTGCCAGCAGCTTAGCAGGGACCCCCTATGGCTACACCTTC.

CDR3 sequence (DNA): TGTGCCAGCAGTGAGGCCATAGGAGTTAACTATGGCTACACCTTC. Translated, it gives CASSEAIGVNYGYTF. The chain has TRBV28 and TRBJ1-2; D is unresolved. Germline V gives CDR1 MDHEN, CDR2 SYDVKM. Between the trimmed V and J ends, which lost 5 bases and 1 base, there was a span of 14 bases. CDR3 length: 15 amino acids.

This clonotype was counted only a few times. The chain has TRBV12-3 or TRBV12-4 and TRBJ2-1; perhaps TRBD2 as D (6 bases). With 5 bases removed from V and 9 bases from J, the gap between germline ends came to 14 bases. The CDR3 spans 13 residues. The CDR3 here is CASSRVGSGEQFF. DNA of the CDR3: TGTGCCAGCAGTCGGGTCGGGAGTGGTGAGCAGTTCTTC.

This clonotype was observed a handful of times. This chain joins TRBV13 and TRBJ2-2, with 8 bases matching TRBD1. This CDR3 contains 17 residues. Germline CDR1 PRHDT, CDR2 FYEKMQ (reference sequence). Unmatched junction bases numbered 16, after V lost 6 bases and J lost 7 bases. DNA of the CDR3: TGTGCCAGCAGTGAACCGGGACAGGCTTTAATCGGCGGGGAGCTGTTTTTT. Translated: CASSEPGQALIGGELFF.

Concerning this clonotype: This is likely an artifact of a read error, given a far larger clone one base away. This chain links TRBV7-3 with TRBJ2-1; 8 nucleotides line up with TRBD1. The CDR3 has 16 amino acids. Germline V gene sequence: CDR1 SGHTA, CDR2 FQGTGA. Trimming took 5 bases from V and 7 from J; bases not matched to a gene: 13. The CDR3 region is CASSGGTGEGGNEQFF. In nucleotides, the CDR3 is TGTGCCAGCAGCGGCGGGACAGGAGAAGGGGGTAATGAGCAGTTCTTC.

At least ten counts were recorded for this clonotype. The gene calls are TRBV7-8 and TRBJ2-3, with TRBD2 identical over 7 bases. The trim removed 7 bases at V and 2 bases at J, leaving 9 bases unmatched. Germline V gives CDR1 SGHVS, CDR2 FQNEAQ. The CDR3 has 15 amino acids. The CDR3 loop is CASTGEGGLTDTQYF. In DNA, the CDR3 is TGTGCCAGCACCGGTGAGGGAGGGCTCACAGATACGCAGTATTTT.

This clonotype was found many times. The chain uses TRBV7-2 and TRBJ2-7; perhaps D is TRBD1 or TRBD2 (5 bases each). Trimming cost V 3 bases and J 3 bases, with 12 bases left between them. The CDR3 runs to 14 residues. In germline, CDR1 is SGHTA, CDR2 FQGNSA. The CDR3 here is CASSLRRDGYEQYF. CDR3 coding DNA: TGTGCCAGCAGCTTGAGAAGGGACGGCTACGAGCAGTACTTC.

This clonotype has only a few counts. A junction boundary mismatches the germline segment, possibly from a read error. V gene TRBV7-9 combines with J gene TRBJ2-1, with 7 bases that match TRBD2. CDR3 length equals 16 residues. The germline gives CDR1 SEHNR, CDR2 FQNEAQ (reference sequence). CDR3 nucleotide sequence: TGTACCAGCAGCCCGGTCGGCGGGAGTTCCTACAATGAGCAGTTCTTC. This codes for CTSSPVGGSSYNEQFF.

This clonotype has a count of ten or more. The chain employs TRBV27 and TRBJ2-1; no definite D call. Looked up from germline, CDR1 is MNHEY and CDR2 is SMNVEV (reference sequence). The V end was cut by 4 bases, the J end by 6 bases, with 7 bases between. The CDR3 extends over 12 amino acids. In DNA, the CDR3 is TGTGCCAGCAGTTCGCGTTCCAATGAGCAGTTCTTC. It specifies CASSSRSNEQFF.

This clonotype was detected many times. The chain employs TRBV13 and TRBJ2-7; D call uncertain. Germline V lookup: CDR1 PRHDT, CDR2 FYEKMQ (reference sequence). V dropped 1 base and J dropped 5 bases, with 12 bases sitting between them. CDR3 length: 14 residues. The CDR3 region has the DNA TGTGCCAGCAGCTTAGTAGGCAGACAACACGAGCAGTACTTC. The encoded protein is CASSLVGRQHEQYF.

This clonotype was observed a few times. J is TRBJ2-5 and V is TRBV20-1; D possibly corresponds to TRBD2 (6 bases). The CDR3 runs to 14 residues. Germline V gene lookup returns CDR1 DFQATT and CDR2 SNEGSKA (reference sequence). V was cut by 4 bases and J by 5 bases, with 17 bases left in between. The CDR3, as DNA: TGCAGTGCTACATACGGGGGTTTCGGGGAGACCCAGTACTTC. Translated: CSATYGGFGETQYF.

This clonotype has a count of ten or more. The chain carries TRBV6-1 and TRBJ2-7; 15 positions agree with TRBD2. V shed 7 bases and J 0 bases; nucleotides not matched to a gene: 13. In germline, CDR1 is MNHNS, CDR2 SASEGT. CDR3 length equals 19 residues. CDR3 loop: CASTHPGLAGGVLSYEQYF. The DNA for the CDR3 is TGTGCCAGCACCCACCCCGGACTAGCGGGAGGGGTGCTCTCCTACGAGCAGTACTTC.

The CDR3 sequence is CASSTLISEQFF. The CDR3 DNA sequence: TGTGCCAGCAGCACCTTGATAAGTGAGCAGTTCTTC. The gene calls are TRBV7-6 and TRBJ2-1, with D unclear. Between the trimmed V and J ends, which lost 5 bases and 9 bases, there was a span of 11 bases. Per the germline V gene, CDR1 is SGHVS and CDR2 is FNYEAQ. This CDR3 is 12 amino acids long. Full variable domain (missing parts from reference TRBV7-6 and TRBJ2-1): GAGVSQSPRYKVTKRGQDVALRCDPISGHVSLYWYRQALGQGPEFLTYFNYEAQQDKSGLPNDRFSAERPEGSISTLTIQRTEQRDSAMYRCASSTLISEQFFGPGTRLTVL.

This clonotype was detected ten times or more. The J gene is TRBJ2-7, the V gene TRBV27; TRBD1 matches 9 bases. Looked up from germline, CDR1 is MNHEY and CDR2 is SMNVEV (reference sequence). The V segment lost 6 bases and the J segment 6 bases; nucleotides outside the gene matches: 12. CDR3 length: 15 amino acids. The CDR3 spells CASRGDRVPIGEQYF. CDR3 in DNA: TGTGCCAGCAGGGGGGACAGGGTCCCTATTGGCGAGCAGTACTTC.

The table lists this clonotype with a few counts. DNA of the CDR3: TGTGCCAGCAGCCTAAGGGACAGCCAGATCTATGGCTACACCTTC. Translated: CASSLRDSQIYGYTF. The chain combines TRBV4-2 with TRBJ1-2; 7 bases match TRBD1. This CDR3 has 15 amino acids. The V and J ends lost 4 bases and 4 bases, in that order; junction bases with no gene match: 9. The V gene's germline CDR1 is LGHNA and CDR2 YNFKEQ.